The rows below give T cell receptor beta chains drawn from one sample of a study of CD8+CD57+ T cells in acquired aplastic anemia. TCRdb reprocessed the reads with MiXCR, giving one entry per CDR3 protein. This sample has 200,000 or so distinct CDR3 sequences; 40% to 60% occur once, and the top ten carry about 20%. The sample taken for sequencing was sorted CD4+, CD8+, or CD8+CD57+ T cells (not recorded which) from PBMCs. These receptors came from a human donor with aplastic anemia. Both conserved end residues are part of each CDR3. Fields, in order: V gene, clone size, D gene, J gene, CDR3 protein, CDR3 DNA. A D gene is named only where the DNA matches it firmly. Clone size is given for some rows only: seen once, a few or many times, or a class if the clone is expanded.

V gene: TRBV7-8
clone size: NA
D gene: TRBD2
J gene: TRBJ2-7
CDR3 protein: CASSLLPYLAGASSYEQYF
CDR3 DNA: TGTGCCAGCAGCTTATTACCCTACCTAGCGGGGGCAAGCTCCTACGAGCAGTACTTC

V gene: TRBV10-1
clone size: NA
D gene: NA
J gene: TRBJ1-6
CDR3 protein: CAISEGRQAPLHF
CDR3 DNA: TGTGCCATCAGTGAGGGCAGGCAAGCACCCCTCCACTTT

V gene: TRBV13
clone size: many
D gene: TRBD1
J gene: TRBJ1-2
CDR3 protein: CASSLGSQGAYGYTF
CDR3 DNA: TGTGCCAGCAGCTTAGGGTCCCAGGGGGCTTATGGCTACACCTTC

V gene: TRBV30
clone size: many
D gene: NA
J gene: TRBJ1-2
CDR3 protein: CAWSVGDFSYTF
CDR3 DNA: TGTGCCTGGAGTGTAGGGGATTTTAGCTACACCTTC

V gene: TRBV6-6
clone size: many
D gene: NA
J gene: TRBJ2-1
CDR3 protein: CASNNIRVDEQFF
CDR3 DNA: TGTGCCAGCAATAATATACGGGTCGATGAGCAGTTCTTC

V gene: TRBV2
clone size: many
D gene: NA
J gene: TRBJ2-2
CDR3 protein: CASSEAAYTGELFF
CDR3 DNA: TGTGCCAGCAGTGAAGCGGCCTACACCGGGGAGCTGTTTTTT

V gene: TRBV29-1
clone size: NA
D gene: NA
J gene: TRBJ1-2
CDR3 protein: CSVFEPVYGYTF
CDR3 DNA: TGCAGCGTTTTCGAGCCAGTCTATGGCTACACCTTC

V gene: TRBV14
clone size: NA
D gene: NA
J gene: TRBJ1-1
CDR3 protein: CASSAGDMNTEAFF
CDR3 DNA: TGTGCCAGCAGCGCCGGGGACATGAACACTGAAGCTTTCTTT

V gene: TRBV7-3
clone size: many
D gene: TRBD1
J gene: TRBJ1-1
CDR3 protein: CASSLIAGGGQTPFF
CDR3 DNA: TGTGCCAGCAGCTTAATAGCAGGGGGGGGACAAACCCCTTTCTTT

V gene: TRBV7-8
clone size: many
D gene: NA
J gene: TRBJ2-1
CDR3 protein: CASSLRSSRQFF
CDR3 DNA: TGTGCCAGCAGCTTAAGGTCCAGTAGGCAGTTCTTC

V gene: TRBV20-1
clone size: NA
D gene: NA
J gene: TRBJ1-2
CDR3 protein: CSGCRNYGYTF
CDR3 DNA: TGCAGTGGATGTAGGAACTATGGCTACACCTTC

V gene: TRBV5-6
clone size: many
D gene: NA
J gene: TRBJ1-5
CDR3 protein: CASTRRALNQPQHF
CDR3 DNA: TGTGCCAGCACCCGACGGGCATTGAATCAGCCCCAGCATTTT

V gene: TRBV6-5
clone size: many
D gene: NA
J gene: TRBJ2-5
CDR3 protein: CASSYYRARETQYF
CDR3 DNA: TGTGCCAGCAGTTACTACAGGGCAAGAGAGACCCAGTACTTC

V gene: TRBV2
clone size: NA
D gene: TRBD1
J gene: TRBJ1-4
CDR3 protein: CASRTGGEKLFF
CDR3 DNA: TGTGCCAGCAGGACAGGGGGCGAAAAACTGTTTTTT

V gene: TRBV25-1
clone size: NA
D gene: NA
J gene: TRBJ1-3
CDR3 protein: CASSGFLQPSGNTIYF
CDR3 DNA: TGTGCCAGCAGTGGATTCTTGCAACCCTCTGGAAACACCATATATTTT

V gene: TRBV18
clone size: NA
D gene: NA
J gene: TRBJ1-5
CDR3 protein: CASSPYGAGGNQPQHF
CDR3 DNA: TGTGCCAGCTCACCATATGGGGCAGGGGGCAATCAGCCCCAGCATTTT

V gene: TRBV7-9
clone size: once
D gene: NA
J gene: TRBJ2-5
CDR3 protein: CASSLETGSAETQYF
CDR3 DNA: TGTGCCAGCAGCTTAGAGACGGGGAGCGCCGAGACCCAGTACTTC

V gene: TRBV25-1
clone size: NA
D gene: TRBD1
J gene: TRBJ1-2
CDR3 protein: CASSRTTGRNGYTF
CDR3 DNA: TGTGCCAGCAGTAGAACGACAGGGAGGAATGGCTACACCTTC

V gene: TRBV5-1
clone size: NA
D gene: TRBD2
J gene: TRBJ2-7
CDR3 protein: CASSLRPGLGDEQYF
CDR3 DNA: TGCGCCAGCAGCTTGAGACCGGGACTAGGCGACGAGCAGTACTTC

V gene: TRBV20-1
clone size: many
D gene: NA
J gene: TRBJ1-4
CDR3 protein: CSARDPWVNQGDNEKLFF
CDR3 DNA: TGCAGTGCTAGAGATCCTTGGGTGAACCAGGGAGATAATGAAAAACTGTTTTTT

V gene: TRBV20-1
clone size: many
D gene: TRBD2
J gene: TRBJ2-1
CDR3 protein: CSARLAVSYNEQFF
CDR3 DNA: TGCAGTGCTAGGCTAGCGGTCTCCTACAATGAGCAGTTCTTC

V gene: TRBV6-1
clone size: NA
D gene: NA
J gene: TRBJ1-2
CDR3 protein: CASSPGRIANYGYTF
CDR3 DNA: TGTGCCAGCAGTCCGGGACGGATAGCTAACTATGGCTACACCTTC

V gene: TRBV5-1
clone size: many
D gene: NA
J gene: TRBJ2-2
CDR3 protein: CASSLAWGRTGELFF
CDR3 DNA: TGCGCCAGCAGCTTGGCCTGGGGGCGCACCGGGGAGCTGTTTTTT

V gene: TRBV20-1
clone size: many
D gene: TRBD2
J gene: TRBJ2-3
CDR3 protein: CSARLPGGTSGGFTDTQYF
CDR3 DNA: TGCAGTGCTCGTCTCCCGGGAGGGACTAGCGGGGGGTTCACAGATACGCAGTATTTT

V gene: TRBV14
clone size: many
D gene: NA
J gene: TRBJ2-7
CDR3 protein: CASSQGAGSYEQYF
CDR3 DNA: TGTGCCAGCAGCCAAGGGGCGGGGTCCTACGAGCAGTACTTC

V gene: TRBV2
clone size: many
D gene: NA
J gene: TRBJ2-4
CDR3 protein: CASSSGLNIQYF
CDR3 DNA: TGTGCCAGCAGCTCCGGACTAAACATTCAGTACTTC

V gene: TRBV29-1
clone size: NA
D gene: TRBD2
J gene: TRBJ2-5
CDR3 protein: CSVHVAGAETQYF
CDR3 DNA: TGCAGCGTTCACGTAGCGGGAGCAGAGACCCAGTACTTC

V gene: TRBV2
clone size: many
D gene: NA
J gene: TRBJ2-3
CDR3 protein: CASRSDYTDTQYF
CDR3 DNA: TGTGCCAGCAGGTCGGACTACACAGATACGCAGTATTTT

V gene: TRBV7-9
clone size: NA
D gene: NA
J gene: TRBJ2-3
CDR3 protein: CASSPGGGQGDTQYF
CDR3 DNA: TGTGCCAGCAGCCCAGGGGGGGGGCAGGGAGATACGCAGTATTTT

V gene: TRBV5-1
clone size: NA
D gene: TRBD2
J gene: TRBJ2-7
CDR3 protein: CASSFLAGGNYEQYF
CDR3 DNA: TGCGCCAGCAGCTTTCTAGCGGGGGGTAACTACGAGCAGTACTTC

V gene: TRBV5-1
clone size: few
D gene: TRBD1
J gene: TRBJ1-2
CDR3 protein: CASSLGQGSGGYTF
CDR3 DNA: TGCGCCAGCAGCTTGGGACAGGGGAGTGGAGGCTACACCTTC

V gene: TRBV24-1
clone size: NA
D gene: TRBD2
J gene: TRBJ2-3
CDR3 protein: CATSDTSGGYTQYF
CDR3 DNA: TGTGCCACCAGTGACACTAGCGGGGGGTATACGCAGTATTTT

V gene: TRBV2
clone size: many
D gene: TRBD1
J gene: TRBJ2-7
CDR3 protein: CASKSDRVTYEQYF
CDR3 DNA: TGTGCCAGCAAGTCGGACAGGGTGACCTACGAGCAGTACTTC

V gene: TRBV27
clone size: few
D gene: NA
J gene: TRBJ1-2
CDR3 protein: CASRTGTAYGYTF
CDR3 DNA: TGTGCCAGCAGGACCGGGACGGCCTATGGCTACACCTTC

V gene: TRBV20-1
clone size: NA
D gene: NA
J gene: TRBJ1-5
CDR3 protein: CSARSSGGINQPQHF
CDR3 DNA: TGCAGTGCCCGGTCTAGCGGGGGTATCAATCAGCCCCAGCATTTT

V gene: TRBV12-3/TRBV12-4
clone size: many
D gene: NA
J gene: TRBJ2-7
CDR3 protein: CASSQTRGEQYF
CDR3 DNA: TGTGCCAGCAGTCAGACTAGAGGCGAGCAGTACTTC

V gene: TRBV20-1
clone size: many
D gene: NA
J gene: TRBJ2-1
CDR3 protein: CSARGRGLFSYNEQFF
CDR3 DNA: TGCAGTGCTAGAGGGCGGGGCCTATTCTCCTACAATGAGCAGTTCTTC

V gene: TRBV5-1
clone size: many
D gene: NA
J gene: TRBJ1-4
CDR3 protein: CASAGSRPNEKLFF
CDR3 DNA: TGCGCCAGCGCCGGTTCCCGACCTAATGAAAAACTGTTTTTT

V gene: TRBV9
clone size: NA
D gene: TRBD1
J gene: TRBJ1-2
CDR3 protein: CASSGQGNGYTF
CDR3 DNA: TGTGCCAGCAGCGGACAGGGGAATGGCTACACCTTC

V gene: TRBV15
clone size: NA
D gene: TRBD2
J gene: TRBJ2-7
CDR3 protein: CATSRGSGSAYEQYF
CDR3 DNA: TGTGCCACCAGCAGAGGTAGCGGGAGCGCCTACGAGCAGTACTTC